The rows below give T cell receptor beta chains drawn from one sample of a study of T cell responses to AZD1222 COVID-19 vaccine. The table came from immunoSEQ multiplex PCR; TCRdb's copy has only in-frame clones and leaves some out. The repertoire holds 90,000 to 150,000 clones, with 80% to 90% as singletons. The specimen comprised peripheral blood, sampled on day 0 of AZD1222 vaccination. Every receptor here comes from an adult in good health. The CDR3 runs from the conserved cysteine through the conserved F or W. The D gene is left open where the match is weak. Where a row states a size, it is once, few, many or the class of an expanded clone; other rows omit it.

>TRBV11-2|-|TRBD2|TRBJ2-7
TGTGCCAGCAGCTTGACAATCGGGACTAGCGGAGTCTACGAGCAGTACTTC
CASSLTIGTSGVYEQYF
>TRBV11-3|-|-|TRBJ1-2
TGTGCCAGCAGCTTAGCTCCGGACAGAAGATATGGCTACACCTTC
CASSLAPDRRYGYTF
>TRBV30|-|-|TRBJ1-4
TGTGCCTGGGGTCAACGCGGGGACTACAATGAAAAACTGTTTTTT
CAWGQRGDYNEKLFF
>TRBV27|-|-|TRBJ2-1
TGTGCCAGCAGTTTATACGGGGTGCGGCTATACAATGAGCAGTTCTTC
CASSLYGVRLYNEQFF
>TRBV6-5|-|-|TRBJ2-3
TGTGCCAGCAGTCCGGGACATTACACAGATACGCAGTATTTT
CASSPGHYTDTQYF
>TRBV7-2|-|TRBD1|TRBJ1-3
TGTGCCAGCAGCTTTTGGACAGGGGCTGGAAACACCATATATTTT
CASSFWTGAGNTIYF
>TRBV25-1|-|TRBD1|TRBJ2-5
TGTGCCAGCAGTCCCAGAACCGACAGGGGGGAGACCCAGTACTTC
CASSPRTDRGETQYF
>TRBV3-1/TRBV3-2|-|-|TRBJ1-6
TGTGCCAGCAGCCAAGTGGTAAGGACACCCCTCCACTTT
CASSQVVRTPLHF
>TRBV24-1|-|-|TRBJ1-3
TGTGCCACCAGTGATTTCCTAAAGGTTTTCGGAAACACCATATATTTT
CATSDFLKVFGNTIYF
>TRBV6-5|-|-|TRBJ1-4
TGTGCCAGCAACCTCGGGAAGGCTGGTAATGAAAAACTGTTTTTT
CASNLGKAGNEKLFF
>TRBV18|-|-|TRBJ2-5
TGTGCCAGCTCACCGCGACTGGTACAAGAGACCCAGTACTTC
CASSPRLVQETQYF
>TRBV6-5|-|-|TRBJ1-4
TGTGCCAGCAGTTACGGGGGCGACGCAACTAATGAAAAACTGTTTTTT
CASSYGGDATNEKLFF
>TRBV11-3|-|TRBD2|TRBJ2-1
TGTGCCAGCAGCTTCTCGTCGGCGGGGGGGCTCAATGAGCAGTTCTTC
CASSFSSAGGLNEQFF
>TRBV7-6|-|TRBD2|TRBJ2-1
TGTGCCAGCAGCCCCCTCCCCCCGACCGGGACTACCCCATACAATGAGCAGTTCTTC
CASSPLPPTGTTPYNEQFF
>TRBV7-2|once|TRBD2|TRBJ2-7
TGTGCCAGCAGATACTATAGCGGGGACTCCTACGAGCAGTACTTC
CASRYYSGDSYEQYF
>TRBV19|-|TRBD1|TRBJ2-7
TGTGCCAGTAGTTCCGGGACAGGGGCCAACGAGCAGTACTTC
CASSSGTGANEQYF
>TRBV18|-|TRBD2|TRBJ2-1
TGTGCCAGCTCACCACCGGGGGGGGGCTCCTACAATGAGCAGTTCTTC
CASSPPGGGSYNEQFF
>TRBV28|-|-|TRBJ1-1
TGTGCCAGCAGGGGATTGATTAACACTGAAGCTTTCTTT
CASRGLINTEAFF
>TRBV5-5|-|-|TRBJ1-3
TGTGCCAGCAGCTTCACGGGTGCTGGAAACACCATATATTTT
CASSFTGAGNTIYF
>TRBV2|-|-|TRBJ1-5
TGTGCCAGCCTGAGTGAGAGTCGCGGTCAGCCCCAGCATTTT
CASLSESRGQPQHF
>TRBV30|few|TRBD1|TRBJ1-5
TGTGCCTGCCAGACAGGGACTTCCGGCAATCAGCCCCAGCATTTT
CACQTGTSGNQPQHF
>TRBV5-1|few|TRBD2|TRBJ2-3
TGCGCCAGCAGGTTGGTTGCTAGCGGGGGAGTAGATACGCAGTATTTT
CASRLVASGGVDTQYF
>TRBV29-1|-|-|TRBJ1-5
TGCAGCGTGGCACAGTCCAATGACAATCAGCCCCAGCATTTT
CSVAQSNDNQPQHF
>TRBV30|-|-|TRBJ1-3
TGTGCCTGGATTGGGGGGGTTGGAAACACCATATATTTT
CAWIGGVGNTIYF
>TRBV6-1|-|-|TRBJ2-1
TGTGCCAGCAGTGAAGGCGAAGTCAATGAGCAGTTCTTC
CASSEGEVNEQFF
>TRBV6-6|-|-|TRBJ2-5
TGTGCCAGCGGGAGCGGAGGGTCCCAAGAGACCCAGTACTTC
CASGSGGSQETQYF
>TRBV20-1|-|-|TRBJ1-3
TGCAGTGCTCCGGGGGGAAACACCATATATTTT
CSAPGGNTIYF
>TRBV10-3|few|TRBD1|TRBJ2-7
TGTGCCATCAGTGAAGCCGGGGACAGGGGTAGGTTC
CAISEAGDRGRF
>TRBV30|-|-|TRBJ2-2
TGTGCCTGGAGTGACAGGCCCGGGGAGCTGTTTTTT
CAWSDRPGELFF
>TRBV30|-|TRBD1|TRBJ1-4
TGTGCCTGGAGGGGACAGGGGGGTAGTGAAAAACTGTTTTTT
CAWRGQGGSEKLFF
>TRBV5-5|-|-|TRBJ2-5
TGTGCCAGCAGCGCTAACCGGGCTCAGGGTGGGACCCAGTACTTC
CASSANRAQGGTQYF
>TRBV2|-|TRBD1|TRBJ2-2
TGTGCCAGCAGTGAAACAATGACAGGGGTTAGCACCGGGGAGCTGTTTTTT
CASSETMTGVSTGELFF
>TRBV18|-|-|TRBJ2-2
TGTGCCAGCTCACCACCGGGGGGGCCTACCGGGGAGCTGTTTTTT
CASSPPGGPTGELFF